Listed below are T cell receptor beta chains from one sample, sequenced in a study of shared clonotypes between healthy human individuals. The table came from immunoSEQ multiplex PCR; TCRdb's copy has only in-frame clones and leaves some out. The sample holds around 2.5 million clones; more than 85% are singletons and the top ten take approximately 0.35%. The material sequenced was naive CD4+ T cells from PBMCs. These TCRs come from a man between 18 and 29 years old in good health. Some clones in this sample may be carry-over from other donors' samples. The CDR3 runs from the conserved cysteine through the conserved F or W. A D gene is named only where the DNA matches it firmly. Clone sizes are given selectively: once, few, many, or a class where the clone is expanded.

v_call: TRBV9; clone_size: .; d_call: .; j_call: TRBJ2-3; cdr3_nt: TGTGCCAGCAGCGTAGCCGGGGGGCGGAGCACAGATACGCAGTATTTT; cdr3_aa: CASSVAGGRSTDTQYF
v_call: TRBV28; clone_size: once; d_call: .; j_call: TRBJ2-6; cdr3_nt: TGTGCCAGCAGTTTATCGGGGATAGGTGGGGCCAACGTCCTGACTTTC; cdr3_aa: CASSLSGIGGANVLTF
v_call: TRBV7-9; clone_size: .; d_call: .; j_call: TRBJ2-7; cdr3_nt: TGTGCCAGCAGCGTCGACAGGAGCAAGGACGAGCAGTACTTC; cdr3_aa: CASSVDRSKDEQYF
v_call: TRBV5-6; clone_size: .; d_call: .; j_call: TRBJ2-3; cdr3_nt: TGTGCCAGCAGCCGCCACTCCTCCAGAGATACGCAGTATTTT; cdr3_aa: CASSRHSSRDTQYF
v_call: TRBV6-5; clone_size: .; d_call: .; j_call: TRBJ2-7; cdr3_nt: TGTGCCAGCAGTTACTCCGGGGCTGTCGGTGAGCAGTACTTC; cdr3_aa: CASSYSGAVGEQYF
v_call: TRBV30; clone_size: .; d_call: .; j_call: TRBJ1-1; cdr3_nt: TGTGCCTGGAGTGTTTCGGGGGCTCGGACTGAAGCTTTCTTT; cdr3_aa: CAWSVSGARTEAFF
v_call: TRBV7-3; clone_size: .; d_call: TRBD2; j_call: TRBJ2-2; cdr3_nt: TGTGCCAGCAGCGGTTCTAGCGGGATGAACACCGGGGAGCTGTTTTTT; cdr3_aa: CASSGSSGMNTGELFF
v_call: TRBV5-1; clone_size: .; d_call: .; j_call: TRBJ1-2; cdr3_nt: TGCGCCAGCAGCTTGGCCGGGTATGGCTACACCTTC; cdr3_aa: CASSLAGYGYTF
v_call: TRBV9; clone_size: once; d_call: TRBD2; j_call: TRBJ2-7; cdr3_nt: TGTGCCAGCAGCGTAGGGGCTAGCGGGAGATACGAGCAGTACTTC; cdr3_aa: CASSVGASGRYEQYF
v_call: TRBV6-1; clone_size: .; d_call: .; j_call: TRBJ2-1; cdr3_nt: TGTGCCAGCAGTGAGACCCATCCACCTGATGAGCAGTTCTTC; cdr3_aa: CASSETHPPDEQFF
v_call: TRBV11-3; clone_size: .; d_call: .; j_call: TRBJ2-7; cdr3_nt: TGTGCCAGCAGCCCGGGAATATTTAACGAGCAGTACTTC; cdr3_aa: CASSPGIFNEQYF